The 21 T cell receptor beta chains below were found in one sample sequenced in a study of early T cells in non-severe SARS-CoV-2 infection. MiXCR, run by TCRdb on the 5' RACE reads, gives a single entry per CDR3 protein. The table lists about 100,000 distinct CDR3 sequences, around 14% of them singletons. Material for sequencing was whole blood. Receptors were obtained from an adult who was a healthcare worker with PCR-confirmed SARS-CoV-2 infection or an uninfected control (not recorded which).

This rearrangement joins TRBV12-3 or TRBV12-4 to TRBJ2-2; D is uncertain. The CDR3 has 14 amino acids. The V end lost 8 bases, the J end lost 2 bases, and 12 bases lay between the germline ends. The CDR3 DNA reads TGTGCCAGCGCGATCACCCAAAACACCGGGGAGCTGTTTTTT. Translation gives CASAITQNTGELFF.

This clonotype was observed at least ten times. The chain joins TRBV7-2 to TRBJ1-1; D is perhaps TRBD1 (5 bases). This CDR3 contains 15 residues. CDR1 and CDR2 from the germline V gene are SGHTA and FQGNSA. Deletions cut 0 bases from V and 0 bases from J, with 8 bases between. The CDR3 loop reads CASSLAPGLNTEAFF. The CDR3 DNA sequence: TGTGCCAGCAGCTTAGCCCCAGGGTTGAACACTGAAGCTTTCTTT. Based on the CDR3 plus reference TRBV7-2 and TRBJ1-1, the full variable domain is GAGVSQSPSNKVTEKGKDVELRCDPISGHTALYWYRQSLGQGLEFLIYFQGNSAPDKSGLPSDRFSAERTGGSVSTLTIQRTQQEDSAVYLCASSLAPGLNTEAFFGQGTRLTVV.

CDR3 coding DNA: TGCAGTGCTAGAAAGCTAACCCAAACCTCCTACGAGCAGTACTTC. It yields the protein CSARKLTQTSYEQYF. V and J are TRBV20-1 and TRBJ2-7; no clear D gene. The CDR3 contains 15 residues. The germline gives CDR1 DFQATT, CDR2 SNEGSKA (reference sequence). V lost 2 bases and J 0 bases, leaving 14 bases between the germline ends.

For this clonotype: A much larger clone lies a single base off, so this may be a read error. V and J are TRBV29-1 and TRBJ1-1; a weak D match, TRBD1 (6 bases). The ends were cut back, 8 bases at V and 0 bases at J, with 16 bases in the middle. This CDR3 comprises 14 residues. Per the germline V gene, CDR1 is SQVTM and CDR2 is ANQGSEA. Here the CDR3 reads CSTKGHRMNTEAFF. CDR3 DNA sequence: TGCAGCACGAAGGGACACCGCATGAACACTGAAGCTTTCTTT.

This clonotype occurred many times. CDR3 sequence: CASSPHGQGLSYEQYF. The CDR3 nucleotides read TGTGCCAGCAGCCCCCATGGACAGGGGTTAAGCTACGAGCAGTACTTC. This chain uses TRBV7-9 with TRBJ2-7, with 9 bases fitting TRBD1. This CDR3 is built from 16 residues. From germline, CDR1 is SEHNR and CDR2 FQNEAQ (reference sequence). The trim removed 5 bases at V and 3 bases at J, leaving 11 bases unmatched.

In this sample, this clonotype turned up many times. The CDR3 DNA reads TGTGCCAGCAGCCGCCGGGGGGGCGGAACCGGGGAGCTGTTTTTT. This encodes CASSRRGGGTGELFF. The chain combines TRBV3-1 with TRBJ2-2; TRBD2 matches at 8 bases. V lost 4 bases to trimming and J lost 5 bases; unmatched junction nucleotides: 6. This CDR3 spans 15 amino acids. Germline V gene lookup returns CDR1 LGHDT and CDR2 YNNKEL (reference sequence).

Many counts were recorded for this clonotype. V usage is TRBV6-1 and J usage is TRBJ2-6, with D possibly being TRBD1 (6 bases). Germline V lookup: CDR1 MNHNS, CDR2 SASEGT. This CDR3 is 15 amino acids long. V was shortened by 1 base and J by 3 bases, with 7 bases between the two germline ends. The CDR3 bases are TGTGCCAGCAGTGAAGAAGGGGGTGGGGCCAACGTCCTGACTTTC. Translation gives CASSEEGGGANVLTF.

V is TRBV6-5 and J is TRBJ2-1; D uncertain. Germline V lookup: CDR1 MNHEY, CDR2 SVGAGI. The CDR3 length is 14 residues. V shed 2 bases and J shed 5 bases, with 10 bases lying between them. The CDR3 is CASSYHGSNNEQFF. CDR3 DNA sequence: TGTGCCAGCAGTTACCACGGGTCCAACAATGAGCAGTTCTTC.

This clonotype has only a few counts. The chain recombines TRBV25-1 with TRBJ2-2, with TRBD2 as a possible D gene (6 bases). The CDR3 covers 15 residues. Germline CDR1 reads MGHDK; CDR2 reads SYGVNS. Trimming stripped 1 base from V and 2 bases from J, with 8 bases between. This chain's CDR3 is CASSEWRGNTGELFF. Here the CDR3 DNA reads TGTGCCAGCAGTGAATGGAGGGGAAACACCGGGGAGCTGTTTTTT.

This clonotype was counted many times. The V and J genes are TRBV13 and TRBJ2-2, with TRBD1 matching 7 bases. The V and J ends lost 5 bases and 5 bases, in that order; junction bases with no gene match: 8. The CDR3 is 15 amino acids. The germline V gene encodes CDR1 PRHDT and CDR2 FYEKMQ (reference sequence). CDR3 bases: TGTGCCAGCAGCCTAGAGGGGGCTCCAACCGGGGAGCTGTTTTTT. This codes for CASSLEGAPTGELFF.

This clonotype was seen a few times. This chain uses TRBV20-1 with TRBJ2-5; 8 bases match TRBD1. The V gene's germline CDR1 is DFQATT and CDR2 SNEGSKA (reference sequence). The CDR3 sequence is 12 residues long. The CDR3 region has the DNA TGCAGCGCGAAGGACAGGGAAGAGACCCAGTACTTC. This sequence encodes CSAKDREETQYF.

V and J are TRBV12-3 or TRBV12-4 and TRBJ1-1; D gene uncertain. The CDR3 spans 15 residues. V lost 6 bases and J lost 0, with 14 bases in between. The CDR3 spells CASSFAVTMNTEAFF. In DNA form, the CDR3 reads TGTGCCAGCAGCTTCGCGGTAACAATGAACACTGAAGCTTTCTTT.

In its sample, this clonotype was seen many times. The chain carries TRBV28 and TRBJ1-5; a possible D gene is TRBD1 (5 bases). Germline CDR1 is MDHEN and CDR2 is SYDVKM. The V and J ends lost 6 bases and 1 base respectively, with 7 bases between them. CDR3 size: 13 residues. The DNA for the CDR3 is TGTGCCAGCAGATCAGGGAGCAATCAGCCCCAGCATTTT. Protein: CASRSGSNQPQHF.

This clonotype was observed at least ten times. This chain connects TRBV7-9 to TRBJ2-4; D is undetermined. V lost 4 bases, J lost 8 bases, and 15 bases lay in between. CDR1 and CDR2 from the germline V gene are SEHNR and FQNEAQ (reference sequence). The CDR3 runs to 14 residues. The chain's CDR3 is CASSSTIGRDIQYF. CDR3 DNA: TGTGCCAGCAGCTCGACCATTGGTCGGGACATTCAGTACTTC.

The chain is built from TRBV7-2 and TRBJ1-1; 8 bases fit TRBD1. V lost 5 bases, J lost 0 bases, and 14 bases stayed unmatched. The V gene's germline CDR1 is SGHTA and CDR2 FQGNSA. This CDR3 has 18 amino acids. CDR3 loop: CASSPGATGELVNTEAFF. CDR3 DNA: TGTGCCAGCAGCCCGGGGGCGACAGGGGAACTAGTGAACACTGAAGCTTTCTTT.

This clonotype showed up many times. V and J are TRBV27 and TRBJ2-1, with 9 positions matching TRBD1. Looked up from germline, CDR1 is MNHEY and CDR2 is SMNVEV (reference sequence). The CDR3 has 16 residues. Trimming removed 0 bases from V and 7 bases from J; junction bases left unmatched: 7. In DNA form, the CDR3 reads TGTGCCAGCAGTTTATCCGGGACAGGGATGCTAAATGAGCAGTTCTTC. Its translation is CASSLSGTGMLNEQFF.

This clonotype came up many times. J is TRBJ1-2 and V is TRBV5-1, with D uncertain. CDR3 length equals 15 residues. V was cut by 4 bases and J by 6 bases, with 19 bases left in between. Looked up from germline, CDR1 is SGHRS and CDR2 is YFSETQ. The CDR3 DNA reads as TGCGCCAGCAGCGCGCTCCGGGCCTCACGGGATGGCTACACCTTC. It yields the protein CASSALRASRDGYTF.

This clonotype occurred many times. The chain has TRBV7-9 and TRBJ1-1, with 7 positions matching TRBD1. The length of the CDR3 is 14 residues. Germline trimming cut 5 bases from V and 6 bases from J; bases unmatched to any gene: 9. Germline assignment: CDR1 SEHNR and CDR2 FQNEAQ (reference sequence). The CDR3 spells CASSLETGPAEAFF. DNA for the CDR3: TGTGCCAGCAGCCTAGAGACAGGGCCTGCTGAAGCTTTCTTT.

The chain couples TRBV28 to TRBJ1-5; 9 positions match TRBD1. V lost 8 bases and J lost 7; bases outside the gene matches: 3. Germline CDR1 and CDR2: MDHEN and SYDVKM. The length of the CDR3 is 12 residues. This CDR3 is CASGTGLQPQHF. The CDR3 DNA reads as TGTGCCAGCGGGACAGGGCTACAGCCCCAGCATTTT.

This clonotype was observed at least ten times. V and J are TRBV20-1 and TRBJ2-7, with 9 bases matching TRBD1. From germline, CDR1 is DFQATT and CDR2 SNEGSKA (reference sequence). This CDR3 is built from 17 residues. V trimming: 6 bases; J trimming: 4 bases; junction bases outside the gene matches: 19. In nucleotides, the CDR3 is TGCAGTGCCCACGGGACAGGGAGTTTCCCCCGTCTGTACGAGCAGTACTTC. It yields the protein CSAHGTGSFPRLYEQYF.

V is TRBV7-3 and J is TRBJ2-4, with no clear D. Germline lookup yields CDR1 SGHTA and CDR2 FQGTGA. Trimming pared 2 bases from V and 8 bases from J, leaving 1 base between. The CDR3 totals 10 residues. The CDR3 DNA reads TGTGCCAGCAGCTTAGACATTCAGTACTTC. It codes for CASSLDIQYF.